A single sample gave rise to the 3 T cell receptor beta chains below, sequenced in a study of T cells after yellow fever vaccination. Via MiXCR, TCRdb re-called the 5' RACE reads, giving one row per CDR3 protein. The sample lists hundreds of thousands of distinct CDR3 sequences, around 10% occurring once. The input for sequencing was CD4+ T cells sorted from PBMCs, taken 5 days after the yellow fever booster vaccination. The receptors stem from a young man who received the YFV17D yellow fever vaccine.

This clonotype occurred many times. The CDR3 loop is CASSYSGGGPSYEQYV. The CDR3 DNA is TGTGCCAGCAGTTACAGCGGGGGGGGCCCTTCCTACGAGCAGTACGTC. The chain has TRBV6-2 or TRBV6-3 and TRBJ2-7; 10 positions match TRBD2. Unmatched junction bases numbered 5, after V lost 2 bases and J lost 1 base. This CDR3 contains 16 residues. Germline V CDR1 and CDR2: MNHEY, SVGEGT.

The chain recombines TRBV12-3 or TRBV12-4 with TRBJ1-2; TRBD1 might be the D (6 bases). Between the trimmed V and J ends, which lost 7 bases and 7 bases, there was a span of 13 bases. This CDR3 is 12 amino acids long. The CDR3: CASKRGSGGYTF. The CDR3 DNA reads TGTGCCAGCAAAAGGGGGTCGGGTGGCTACACCTTC.

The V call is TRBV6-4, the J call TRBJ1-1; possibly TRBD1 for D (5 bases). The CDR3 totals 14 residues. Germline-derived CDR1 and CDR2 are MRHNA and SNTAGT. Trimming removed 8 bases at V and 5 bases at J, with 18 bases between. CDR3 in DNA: TGTGCCAGCTTTACCGGGACTGGGGGGACTGAAGCTTTCTTT. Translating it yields CASFTGTGGTEAFF.